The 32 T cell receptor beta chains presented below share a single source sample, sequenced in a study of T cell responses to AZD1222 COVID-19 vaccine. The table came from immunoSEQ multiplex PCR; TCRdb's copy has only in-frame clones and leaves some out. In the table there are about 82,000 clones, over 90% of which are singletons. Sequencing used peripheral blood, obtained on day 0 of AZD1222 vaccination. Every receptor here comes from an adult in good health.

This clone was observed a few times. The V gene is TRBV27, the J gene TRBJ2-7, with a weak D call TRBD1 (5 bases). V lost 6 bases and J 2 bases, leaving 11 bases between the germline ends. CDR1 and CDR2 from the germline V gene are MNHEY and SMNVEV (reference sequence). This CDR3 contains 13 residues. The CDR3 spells CASRRTQAYEQYF. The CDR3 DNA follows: TGTGCCAGCAGGAGGACACAAGCCTACGAGCAGTACTTC.

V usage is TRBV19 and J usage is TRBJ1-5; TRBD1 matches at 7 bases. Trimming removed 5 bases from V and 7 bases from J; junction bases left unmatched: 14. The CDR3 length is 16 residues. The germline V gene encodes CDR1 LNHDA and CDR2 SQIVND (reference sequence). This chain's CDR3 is CASSALITGTVQPQHF. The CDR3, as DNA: TGTGCCAGTAGTGCCCTTATCACCGGGACAGTACAGCCCCAGCATTTT.

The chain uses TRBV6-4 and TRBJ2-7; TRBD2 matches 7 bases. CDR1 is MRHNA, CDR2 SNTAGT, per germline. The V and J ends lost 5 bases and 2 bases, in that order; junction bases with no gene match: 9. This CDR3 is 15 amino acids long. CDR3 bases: TGTGCCAGCAGTAGGGTCGGGGGGAATGCCTACGAGCAGTACTTC. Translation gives CASSRVGGNAYEQYF.

Written as DNA, the CDR3 is TGCGCCAGCAGCTTGGTTCCGGGACAGGCCTGGGCAGCTTTCTTT. It yields the protein CASSLVPGQAWAAFF. The rearrangement joins TRBV5-1 to TRBJ1-1; TRBD1 matches 8 bases. Germline CDR1 and CDR2: SGHRS and YFSETQ. The V segment lost 0 bases and the J segment 10 bases; nucleotides outside the gene matches: 11. There are 15 residues in the CDR3.

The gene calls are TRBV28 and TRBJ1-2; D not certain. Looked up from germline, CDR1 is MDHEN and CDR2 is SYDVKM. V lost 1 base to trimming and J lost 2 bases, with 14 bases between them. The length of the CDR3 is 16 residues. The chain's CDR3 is CASSLYLTGLNYGYTF. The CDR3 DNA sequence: TGTGCCAGCAGTTTATACCTAACGGGTTTGAACTATGGCTACACCTTC.

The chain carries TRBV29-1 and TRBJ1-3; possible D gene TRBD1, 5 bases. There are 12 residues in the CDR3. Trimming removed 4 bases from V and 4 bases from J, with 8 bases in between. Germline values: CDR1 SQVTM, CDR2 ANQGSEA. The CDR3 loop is CSVATAGNTIYF. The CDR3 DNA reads TGCAGCGTTGCGACAGCGGGAAACACCATATATTTT.

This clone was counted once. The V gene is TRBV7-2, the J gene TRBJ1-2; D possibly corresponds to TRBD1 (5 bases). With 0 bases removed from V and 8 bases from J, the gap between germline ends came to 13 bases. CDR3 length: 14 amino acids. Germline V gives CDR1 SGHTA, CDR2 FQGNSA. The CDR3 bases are TGTGCCAGCAGCTTAGCGAGGAGGGGCGGAGGCTACACCTTC. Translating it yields CASSLARRGGGYTF.

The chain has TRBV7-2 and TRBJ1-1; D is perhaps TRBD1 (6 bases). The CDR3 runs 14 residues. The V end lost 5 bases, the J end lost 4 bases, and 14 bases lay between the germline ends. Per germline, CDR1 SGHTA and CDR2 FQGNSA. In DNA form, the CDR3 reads TGTGCCAGCAGCACCGAACAGGGTAGCACTGAAGCTTTCTTT. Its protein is CASSTEQGSTEAFF.

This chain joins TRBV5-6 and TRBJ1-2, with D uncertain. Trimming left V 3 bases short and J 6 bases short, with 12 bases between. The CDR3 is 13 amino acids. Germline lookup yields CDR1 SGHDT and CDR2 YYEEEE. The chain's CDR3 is CASSSLHGDGYTF. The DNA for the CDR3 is TGTGCCAGCAGCTCGCTCCATGGGGATGGCTACACCTTC.

The chain's CDR3 is CASKTPGESQPQHF. The CDR3 DNA follows: TGTGCCAGCAAGACGCCCGGGGAGAGTCAGCCCCAGCATTTT. The J gene is TRBJ1-5, the V gene TRBV6-5; D not resolved. The V and J ends lost 7 bases and 6 bases respectively, with 16 bases between them. This CDR3 has 14 amino acids. From germline, CDR1 is MNHEY and CDR2 SVGAGI.

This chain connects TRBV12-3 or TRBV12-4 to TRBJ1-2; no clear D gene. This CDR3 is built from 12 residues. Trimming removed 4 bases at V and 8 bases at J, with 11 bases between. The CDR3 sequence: CASSSYVRGYTF. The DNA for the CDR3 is TGTGCCAGCAGTTCGTACGTACGAGGCTACACCTTC.

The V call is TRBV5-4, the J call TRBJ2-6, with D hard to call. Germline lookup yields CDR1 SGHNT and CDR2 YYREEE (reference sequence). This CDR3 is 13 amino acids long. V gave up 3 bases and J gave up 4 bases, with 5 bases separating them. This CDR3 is CASSWRGANVLTF. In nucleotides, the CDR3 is TGTGCCAGCAGCTGGCGGGGGGCCAACGTCCTGACTTTC.

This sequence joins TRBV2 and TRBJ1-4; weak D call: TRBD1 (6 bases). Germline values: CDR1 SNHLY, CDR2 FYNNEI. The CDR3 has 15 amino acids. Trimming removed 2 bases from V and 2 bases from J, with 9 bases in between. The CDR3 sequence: CASSETRGTNEKLFF. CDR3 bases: TGTGCCAGCAGTGAAACGAGGGGGACTAATGAAAAACTGTTTTTT.

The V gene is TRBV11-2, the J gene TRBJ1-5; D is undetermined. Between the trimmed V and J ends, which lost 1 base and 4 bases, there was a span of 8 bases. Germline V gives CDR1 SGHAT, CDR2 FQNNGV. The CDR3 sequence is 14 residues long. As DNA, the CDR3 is TGTGCCAGCAGCTTAGCCTGGGAGAATCAGCCCCAGCATTTT. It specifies CASSLAWENQPQHF. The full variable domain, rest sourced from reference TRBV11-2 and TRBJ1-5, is EAGVAQSPRYKIIEKRQSVAFWCNPISGHATLYWYQQILGQGPKLLIQFQNNGVVDDSQLPKDRFSAERLKGVDSTLKIQPAKLEDSAVYLCASSLAWENQPQHFGDGTRLSIL.

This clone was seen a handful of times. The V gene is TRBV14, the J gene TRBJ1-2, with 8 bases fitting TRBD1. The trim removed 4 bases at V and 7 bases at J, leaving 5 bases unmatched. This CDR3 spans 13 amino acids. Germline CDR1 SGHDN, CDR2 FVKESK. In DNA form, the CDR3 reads TGTGCCAGCAGCCGACAGGGGCGGGGTGGCTACACCTTC. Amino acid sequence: CASSRQGRGGYTF.

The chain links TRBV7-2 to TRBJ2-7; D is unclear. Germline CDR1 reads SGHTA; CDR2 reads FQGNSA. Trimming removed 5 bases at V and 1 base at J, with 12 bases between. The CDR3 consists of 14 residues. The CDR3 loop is CASSHLTESYEQYF. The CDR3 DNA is TGTGCCAGCAGCCATTTGACGGAATCCTACGAGCAGTACTTC.

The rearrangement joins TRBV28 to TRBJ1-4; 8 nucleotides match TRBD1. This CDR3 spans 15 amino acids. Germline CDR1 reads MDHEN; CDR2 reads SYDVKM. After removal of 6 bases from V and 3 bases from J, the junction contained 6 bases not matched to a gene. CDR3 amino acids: CASSPGQGANEKLFF. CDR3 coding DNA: TGTGCCAGCAGCCCCGGACAGGGAGCTAATGAAAAACTGTTTTTT.

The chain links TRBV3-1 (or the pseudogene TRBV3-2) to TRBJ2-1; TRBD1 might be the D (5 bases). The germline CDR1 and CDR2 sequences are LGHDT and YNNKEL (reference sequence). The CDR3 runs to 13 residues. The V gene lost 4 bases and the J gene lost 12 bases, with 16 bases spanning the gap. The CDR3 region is CASSPGGGQRQFF. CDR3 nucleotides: TGTGCCAGCAGCCCAGGCGGCGGACAACGGCAGTTCTTC.

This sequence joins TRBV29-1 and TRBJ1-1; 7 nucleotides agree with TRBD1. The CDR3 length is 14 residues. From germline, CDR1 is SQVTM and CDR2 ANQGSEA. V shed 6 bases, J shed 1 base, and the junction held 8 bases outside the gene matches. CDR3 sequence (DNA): TGCAGCGTGAGACAGGGCTTACCGAACACTGAAGCTTTCTTT. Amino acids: CSVRQGLPNTEAFF.

Here the CDR3 DNA reads TGTGCCAGCAGCCCCGGGACAGGCCATGAAAAACTGTTTTTT. It is translated as CASSPGTGHEKLFF. J is TRBJ1-4 and V is TRBV9; TRBD1 aligns across 8 bases. The CDR3 covers 14 residues. The ends lost 4 bases at V and 6 bases at J; junction bases unmatched: 5. In germline, CDR1 is SGDLS, CDR2 YYNGEE.

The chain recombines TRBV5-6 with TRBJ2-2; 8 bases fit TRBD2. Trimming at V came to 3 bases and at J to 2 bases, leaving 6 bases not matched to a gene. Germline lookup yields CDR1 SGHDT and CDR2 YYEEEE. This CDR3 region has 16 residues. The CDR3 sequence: CASSSGGSINTGELFF. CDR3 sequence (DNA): TGTGCCAGCAGCTCGGGGGGGAGCATCAACACCGGGGAGCTGTTTTTT.

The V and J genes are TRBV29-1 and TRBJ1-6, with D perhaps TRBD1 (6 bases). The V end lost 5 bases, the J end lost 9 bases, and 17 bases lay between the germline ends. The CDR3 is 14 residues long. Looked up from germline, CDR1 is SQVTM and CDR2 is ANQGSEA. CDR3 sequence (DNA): TGCAGCGTTCATGAGGGGGGACGGGGTTCACCCCTCCACTTT. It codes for CSVHEGGRGSPLHF. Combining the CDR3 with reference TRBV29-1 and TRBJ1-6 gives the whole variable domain SAVISQKPSRDICQRGTSLTIQCQVDSQVTMMFWYRQQPGQSLTLIATANQGSEATYESGFVIDKFPISRPNLTFSTLTVSNMSPEDSSIYLCSVHEGGRGSPLHFGNGTRLTVT.

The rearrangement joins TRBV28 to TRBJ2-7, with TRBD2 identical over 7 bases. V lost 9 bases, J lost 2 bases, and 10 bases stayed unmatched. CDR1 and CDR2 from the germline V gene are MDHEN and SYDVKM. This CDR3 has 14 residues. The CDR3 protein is CASIPGLGPYEQYF. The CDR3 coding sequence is TGTGCCAGTATTCCCGGACTAGGACCCTACGAGCAGTACTTC. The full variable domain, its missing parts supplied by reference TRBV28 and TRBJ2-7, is DVKVTQSSRYLVKRTGEKVFLECVQDMDHENMFWYRQDPGLGLRLIYFSYDVKMKEKGDIPEGYSVSREKKERFSLILESASTNQTSMYLCASIPGLGPYEQYFGPGTRLTVT.

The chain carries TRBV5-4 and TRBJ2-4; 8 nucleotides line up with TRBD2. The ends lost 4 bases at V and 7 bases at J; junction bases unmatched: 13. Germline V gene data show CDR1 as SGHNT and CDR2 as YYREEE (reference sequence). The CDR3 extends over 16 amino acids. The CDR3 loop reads CASSPTGGVLSNIQYF. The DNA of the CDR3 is TGTGCCAGCAGCCCGACCGGGGGGGTCCTCAGCAACATTCAGTACTTC.

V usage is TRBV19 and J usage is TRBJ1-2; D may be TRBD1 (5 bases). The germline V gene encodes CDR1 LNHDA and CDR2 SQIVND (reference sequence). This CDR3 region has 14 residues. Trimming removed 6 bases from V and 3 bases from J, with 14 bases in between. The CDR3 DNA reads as TGTGCCAGTAGAGGCCCAGGGTGGGACTATGGCTACACCTTC. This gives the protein CASRGPGWDYGYTF.

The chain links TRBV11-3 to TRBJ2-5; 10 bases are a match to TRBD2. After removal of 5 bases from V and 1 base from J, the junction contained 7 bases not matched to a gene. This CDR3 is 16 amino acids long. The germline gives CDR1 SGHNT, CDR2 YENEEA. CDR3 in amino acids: CASSPGASGGQETQYF. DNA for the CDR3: TGTGCCAGCAGCCCGGGGGCTAGCGGGGGCCAAGAGACCCAGTACTTC. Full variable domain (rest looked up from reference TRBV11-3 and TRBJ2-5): EAGVVQSPRYKIIEKKQPVAFWCNPISGHNTLYWYLQNLGQGPELLIRYENEEAVDDSQLPKDRFSAERLKGVDSTLKIQPAELGDSAVYLCASSPGASGGQETQYFGPGTRLLVL.

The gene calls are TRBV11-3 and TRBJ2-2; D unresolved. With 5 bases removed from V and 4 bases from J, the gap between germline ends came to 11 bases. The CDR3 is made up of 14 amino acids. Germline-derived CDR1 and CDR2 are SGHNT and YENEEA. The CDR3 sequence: CASSPTRSTGELFF. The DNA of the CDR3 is TGTGCCAGCAGCCCCACAAGATCCACCGGGGAGCTGTTTTTT.

The CDR3 protein is CASSLLGWNNEQFF. The CDR3 nucleotides are TGTGCCAGCAGTTTACTCGGTTGGAACAATGAGCAGTTCTTC. J is TRBJ2-1 and V is TRBV27, with unresolved D. Germline loops: CDR1 MNHEY, CDR2 SMNVEV (reference sequence). CDR3 size: 14 residues. V was trimmed by 2 bases and J by 5 bases, leaving 10 bases between them.

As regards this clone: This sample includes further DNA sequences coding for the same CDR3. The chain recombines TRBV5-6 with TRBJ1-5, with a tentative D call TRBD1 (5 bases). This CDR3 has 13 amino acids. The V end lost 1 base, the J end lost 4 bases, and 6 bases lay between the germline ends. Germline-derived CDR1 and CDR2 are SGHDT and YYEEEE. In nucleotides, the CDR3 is TGTGCCAGCAGCTTGTCAGGGAATCAGCCCCAGCATTTT. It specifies CASSLSGNQPQHF.

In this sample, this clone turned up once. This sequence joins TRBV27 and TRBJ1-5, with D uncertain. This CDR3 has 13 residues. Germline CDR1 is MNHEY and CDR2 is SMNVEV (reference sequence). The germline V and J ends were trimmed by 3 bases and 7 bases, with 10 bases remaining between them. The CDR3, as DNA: TGTGCCAGCAGTTTGGAGGCGCGGCAGCCCCAGCATTTT. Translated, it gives CASSLEARQPQHF.

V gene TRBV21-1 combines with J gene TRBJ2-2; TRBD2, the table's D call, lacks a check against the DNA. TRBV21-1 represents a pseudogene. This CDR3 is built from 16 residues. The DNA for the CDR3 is TGTGCCATCCCCCTTCAGCGGGGGGTGAACACCGGGGAGCTGTTTTTT. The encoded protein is CAIPLQRGVNTGELFF.

The chain's CDR3 is CASSLVGGYEQYF. The CDR3 nucleotides are TGTGCCAGCAGCTTGGTCGGGGGATACGAGCAGTACTTC. The chain carries TRBV5-6 and TRBJ2-7; tentatively, D is TRBD2 (6 bases). CDR3 length equals 13 residues. Germline lookup yields CDR1 SGHDT and CDR2 YYEEEE. Trimming stripped 0 bases from V and 4 bases from J, with 8 bases between.